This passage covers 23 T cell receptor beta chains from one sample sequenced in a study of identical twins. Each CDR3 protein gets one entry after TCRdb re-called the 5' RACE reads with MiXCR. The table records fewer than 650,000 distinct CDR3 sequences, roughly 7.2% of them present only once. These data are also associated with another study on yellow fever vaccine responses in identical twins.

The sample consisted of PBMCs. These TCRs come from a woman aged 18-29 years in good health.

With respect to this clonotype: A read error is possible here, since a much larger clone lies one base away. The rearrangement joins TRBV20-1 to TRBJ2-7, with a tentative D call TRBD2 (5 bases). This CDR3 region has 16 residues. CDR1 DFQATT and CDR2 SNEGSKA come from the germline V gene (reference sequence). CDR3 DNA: TGCTGTGCTAGATCCCCAGCGGAATCTTCCTCCTACGAGCAGTACTTC. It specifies CCARSPAESSSYEQYF.

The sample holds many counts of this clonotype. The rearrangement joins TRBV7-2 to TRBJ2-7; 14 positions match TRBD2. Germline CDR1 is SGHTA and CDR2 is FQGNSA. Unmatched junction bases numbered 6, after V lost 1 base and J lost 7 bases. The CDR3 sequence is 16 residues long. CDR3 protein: CASSLEGTSGSREQYF. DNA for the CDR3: TGTGCCAGCAGCTTAGAGGGGACTAGCGGGAGCAGGGAGCAGTACTTC.

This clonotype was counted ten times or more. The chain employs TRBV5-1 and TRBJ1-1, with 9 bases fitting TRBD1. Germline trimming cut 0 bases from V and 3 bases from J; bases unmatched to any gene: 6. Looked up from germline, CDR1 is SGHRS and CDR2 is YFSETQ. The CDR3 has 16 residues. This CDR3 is CASSLGLQGADTEAFF. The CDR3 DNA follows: TGCGCCAGCAGCTTGGGCTTACAGGGGGCGGACACTGAAGCTTTCTTT.

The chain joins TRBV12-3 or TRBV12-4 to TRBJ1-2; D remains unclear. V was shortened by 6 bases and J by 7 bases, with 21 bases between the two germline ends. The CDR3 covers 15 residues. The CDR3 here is CASSKSGTELSGYTF. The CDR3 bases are TGTGCCAGCAGCAAATCGGGAACAGAGTTATCTGGCTACACCTTC.

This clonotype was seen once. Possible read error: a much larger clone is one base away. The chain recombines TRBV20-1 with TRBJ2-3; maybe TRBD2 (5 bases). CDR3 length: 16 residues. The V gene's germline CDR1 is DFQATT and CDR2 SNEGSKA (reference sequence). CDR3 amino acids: CCASISGSSRTDTQYF. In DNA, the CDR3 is TGCTGTGCTAGCATATCGGGAAGCTCCCGCACAGATACGCAGTATTTT.

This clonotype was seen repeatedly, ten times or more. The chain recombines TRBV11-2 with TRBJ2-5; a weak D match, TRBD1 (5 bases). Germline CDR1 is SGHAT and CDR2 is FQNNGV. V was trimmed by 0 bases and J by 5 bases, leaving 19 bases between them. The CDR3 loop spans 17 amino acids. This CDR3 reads CASSLDPGPPKGETQYF. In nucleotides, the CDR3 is TGTGCCAGCAGCTTAGACCCCGGACCACCGAAGGGGGAGACCCAGTACTTC.

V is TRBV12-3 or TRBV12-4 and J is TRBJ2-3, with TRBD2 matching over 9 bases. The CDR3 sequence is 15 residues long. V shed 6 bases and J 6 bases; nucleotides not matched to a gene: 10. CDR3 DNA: TGTGCCAGCAGAAGAGCAGGAAGCGGGGGGGATACGCAGTATTTT. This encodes CASRRAGSGGDTQYF.

The CDR3 loop reads CASSFKQDRTSGRAFGETQYF. The CDR3 nucleotides are TGTGCCAGCAGTTTCAAACAAGATCGGACTAGCGGGAGGGCCTTTGGGGAGACCCAGTACTTC. This chain connects TRBV28 to TRBJ2-5; 15 nucleotides line up with TRBD2. After removal of 3 bases from V and 5 bases from J, the junction contained 19 bases not matched to a gene. The CDR3 has 21 amino acids. From germline, CDR1 is MDHEN and CDR2 SYDVKM.

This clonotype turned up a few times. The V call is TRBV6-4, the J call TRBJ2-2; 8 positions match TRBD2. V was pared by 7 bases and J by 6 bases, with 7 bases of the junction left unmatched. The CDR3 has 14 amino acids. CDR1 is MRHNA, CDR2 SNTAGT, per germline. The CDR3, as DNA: TGTGCCAGCAAGCCAGCGGGAGAAGCCGGGGAGCTGTTTTTT. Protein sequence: CASKPAGEAGELFF.

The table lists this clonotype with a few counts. CDR3: CASSLESQETQYF. The DNA for the CDR3 is TGTGCCAGCAGCTTAGAGTCGCAAGAGACCCAGTACTTC. The chain has TRBV7-9 and TRBJ2-5; D unclear. V was cut by 1 base and J by 2 bases, with 5 bases left in between. CDR1 is SEHNR and CDR2 is FQNEAQ in the germline V gene (reference sequence). The CDR3 is 13 residues long. Complete variable domain (other parts from reference TRBV7-9 and TRBJ2-5): DTGVSQNPRHKITKRGQNVTFRCDPISEHNRLYWYRQTLGQGPEFLTYFQNEAQLEKSRLLSDRFSAERPKGSFSTLEIQRTEQGDSAMYLCASSLESQETQYFGPGTRLLVL.

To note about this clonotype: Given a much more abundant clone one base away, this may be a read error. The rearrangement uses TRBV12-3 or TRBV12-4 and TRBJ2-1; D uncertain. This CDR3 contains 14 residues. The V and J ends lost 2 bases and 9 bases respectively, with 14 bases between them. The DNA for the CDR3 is TGTGCCAGCAGTTTAATATCCCAAAGAAGTGAGCAGTTCTTC. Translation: CASSLISQRSEQFF.

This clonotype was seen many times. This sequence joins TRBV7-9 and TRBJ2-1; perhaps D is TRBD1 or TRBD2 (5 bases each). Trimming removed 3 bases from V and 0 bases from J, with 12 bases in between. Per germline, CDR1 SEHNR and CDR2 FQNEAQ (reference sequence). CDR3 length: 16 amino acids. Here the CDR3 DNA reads TGTGCCAGCAGCTTGCTGTGGGGGAGCTCCTACAATGAGCAGTTCTTC. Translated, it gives CASSLLWGSSYNEQFF.

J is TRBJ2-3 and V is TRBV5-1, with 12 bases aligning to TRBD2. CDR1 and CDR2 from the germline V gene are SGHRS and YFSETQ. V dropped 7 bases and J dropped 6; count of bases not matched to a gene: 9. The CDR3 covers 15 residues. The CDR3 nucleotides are TGCGCCAGCGGCCCACTAGCGGGAGGTTATGATACGCAGTATTTT. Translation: CASGPLAGGYDTQYF.

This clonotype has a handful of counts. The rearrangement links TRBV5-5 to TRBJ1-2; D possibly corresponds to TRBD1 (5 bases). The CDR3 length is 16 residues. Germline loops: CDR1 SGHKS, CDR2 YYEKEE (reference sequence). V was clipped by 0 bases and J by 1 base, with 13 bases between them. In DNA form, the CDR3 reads TGTGCCAGCAGCTTGGTCCCGACAGCTTTTAACTATGGCTACACCTTC. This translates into CASSLVPTAFNYGYTF.

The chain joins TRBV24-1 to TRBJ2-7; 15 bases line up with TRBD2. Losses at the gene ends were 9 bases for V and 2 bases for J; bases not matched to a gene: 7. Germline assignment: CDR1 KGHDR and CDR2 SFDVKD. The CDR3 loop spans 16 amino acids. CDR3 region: CATAPGLAGGPYEQYF. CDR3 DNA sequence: TGTGCCACCGCCCCGGGACTAGCGGGAGGTCCCTACGAGCAGTACTTC.

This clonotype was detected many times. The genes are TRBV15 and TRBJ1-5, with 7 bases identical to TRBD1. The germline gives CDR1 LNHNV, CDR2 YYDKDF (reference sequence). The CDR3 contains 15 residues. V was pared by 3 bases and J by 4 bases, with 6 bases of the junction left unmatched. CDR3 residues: CATSREQGMNQPQHF. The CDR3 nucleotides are TGTGCCACCAGCAGGGAACAGGGGATGAATCAGCCCCAGCATTTT.

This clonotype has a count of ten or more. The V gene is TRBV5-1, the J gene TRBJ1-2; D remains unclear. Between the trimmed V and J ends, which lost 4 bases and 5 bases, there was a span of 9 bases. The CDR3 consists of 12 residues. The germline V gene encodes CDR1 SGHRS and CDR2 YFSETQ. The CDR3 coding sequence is TGCGCCAGCAGCCAACCGGGATATGGCTACACCTTC. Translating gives CASSQPGYGYTF.

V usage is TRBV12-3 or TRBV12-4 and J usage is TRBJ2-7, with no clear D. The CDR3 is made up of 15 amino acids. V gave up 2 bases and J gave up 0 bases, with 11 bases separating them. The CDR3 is CASSLSQSSSYEQYF. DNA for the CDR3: TGTGCCAGCAGTTTATCCCAGTCCAGCTCCTACGAGCAGTACTTC.

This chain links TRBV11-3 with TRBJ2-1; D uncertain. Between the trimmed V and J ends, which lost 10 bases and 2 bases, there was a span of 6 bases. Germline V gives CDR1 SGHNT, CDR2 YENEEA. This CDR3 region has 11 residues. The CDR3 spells CATRPYNEQFF. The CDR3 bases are TGTGCCACTCGTCCCTACAATGAGCAGTTCTTC.

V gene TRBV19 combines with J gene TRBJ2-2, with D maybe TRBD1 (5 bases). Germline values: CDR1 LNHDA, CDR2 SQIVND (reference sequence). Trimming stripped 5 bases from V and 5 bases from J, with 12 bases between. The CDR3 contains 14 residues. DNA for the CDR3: TGTGCCAGTAGTTTCCTGGACAAAACCGGGGAGCTGTTTTTT. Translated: CASSFLDKTGELFF. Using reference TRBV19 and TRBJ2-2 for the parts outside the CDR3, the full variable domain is DGGITQSPKYLFRKEGQNVTLSCEQNLNHDAMYWYRQDPGQGLRLIYYSQIVNDFQKGDIAEGYSVSREKKESFPLTVTSAQKNPTAFYLCASSFLDKTGELFFGEGSRLTVL.

The CDR3 spells CASSLSRDRNNYGYTF. In nucleotides, the CDR3 is TGTGCCAGCAGTCTATCCCGGGACAGAAATAACTATGGCTACACCTTC. The chain couples TRBV12-3 or TRBV12-4 to TRBJ1-2; 7 positions match TRBD1. V shed 5 bases and J 1 base; nucleotides not matched to a gene: 10. The CDR3 covers 16 residues.

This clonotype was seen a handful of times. The CDR3 DNA follows: TGTGCCAGCAGTTCCTACAGGGGAGGCGCCTACAATGAGCAGTTCTTC. The encoded protein is CASSSYRGGAYNEQFF. The rearrangement joins TRBV12-3 or TRBV12-4 to TRBJ2-1; TRBD1 might be the D (7 bases). V gave up 4 bases and J gave up 2 bases, with 15 bases separating them. This CDR3 is built from 16 residues.

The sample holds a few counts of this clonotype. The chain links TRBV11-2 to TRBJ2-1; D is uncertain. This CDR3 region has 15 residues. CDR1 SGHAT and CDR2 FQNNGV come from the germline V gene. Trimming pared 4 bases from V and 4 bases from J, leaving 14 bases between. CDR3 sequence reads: CASSSPTGRYNEQFF. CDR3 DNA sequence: TGTGCCAGCAGCTCACCCACTGGGCGATACAATGAGCAGTTCTTC.